This TCR beta chain emerged from a study of T cell responses to AZD1222 COVID-19 vaccine. Study-wide background: Researchers grouped second doses given at about 4 or about 12 weeks into one pool. Study observations and caveats: Researchers report vaccine-associated CD4 TCRs spanning spike, with dominance at 160-218 and 743-854.

Note on this clone: What it binds is unknown.

Repertoires were generated with immunoSEQ multiplex PCR, while TCRdb's copy carries only in-frame clones and drops some. The sample consists of about 120,000 clones, around 85% of them appearing once. CDR1 is MGHRA and CDR2 is YSYEKL in the germline V gene. The trim removed 0 bases at V and 4 bases at J, leaving 4 bases unmatched. The CDR3 spans 16 residues. The material was peripheral blood, obtained on day 0 of AZD1222 vaccination. This chain joins TRBV4-1 and TRBJ2-3, with 10 bases aligning to TRBD2. This TCR was recovered from an adult in good health. Here the CDR3 reads CASSQDHSGRADTQYF. The CDR3 nucleotides are TGCGCCAGCAGCCAAGATCACAGCGGGAGGGCAGATACGCAGTATTTT.